These T cell receptor beta chains were read from a single sample in a study of OX40 agonist ivuxolimab in advanced cancers. Only in-frame clones appear in the TCRdb table, and some are missing; sequencing was by immunoSEQ multiplex PCR. The sample lists tens of thousands of clones; about 90% were seen once. This sample comprised CD4+ or CD8+ T cells sorted from blood, obtained in a trial of the OX40 agonist ivuxolimab. These receptors originate from an adult with an advanced solid tumor such as melanoma, head and neck, liver or kidney cancer. The CDR3 runs from the conserved cysteine through the conserved F or W. D genes are given only for firm matches. Size tells how often a clone was seen (once, few, many) or the class of an expanded clone, and some rows leave it out.

abundance,v_gene,d_gene,j_gene,CDR3aa,CDR3nt
.,TRBV11-3,TRBD2,TRBJ2-1,CASSLSGGYYNEQFF,TGTGCCAGCAGCTTATCCGGGGGGTACTACAATGAGCAGTTCTTC
once,TRBV4-1,.,TRBJ1-5,CASSQDFGRGVSNQPQHF,TGCGCCAGCAGCCAAGATTTTGGCAGGGGTGTTAGCAATCAGCCCCAGCATTTT
.,TRBV28,.,TRBJ1-1,CASSSKTGWRTEAFF,TGTGCCAGCAGTTCTAAGACAGGATGGAGGACTGAAGCTTTCTTT
.,TRBV6-1,TRBD1,TRBJ2-2,CASSEGVRGSDTGELFF,TGTGCCAGCAGTGAAGGGGTCAGGGGGTCAGACACCGGGGAGCTGTTTTTT
.,TRBV2,.,TRBJ2-1,CASRPDIANYNEQFF,TGTGCCAGTAGGCCGGACATCGCCAACTACAATGAGCAGTTCTTC
.,TRBV6-1,TRBD1,TRBJ2-3,CASSEAQGADTQYF,TGTGCCAGCAGTGAAGCGCAGGGGGCAGATACGCAGTATTTT
.,TRBV15,TRBD1,TRBJ1-4,CATSTDRGQLFF,TGTGCCACCAGTACTGACAGGGGCCAACTGTTTTTT
few,TRBV19,.,TRBJ2-1,CASSFQPLLENEQFF,TGTGCGAGTTCGTTCCAACCCCTACTAGAAAATGAGCAGTTCTTC
few,TRBV30,.,TRBJ1-1,CALGGDTEAFF,TGTGCCCTGGGGGGTGACACTGAAGCTTTCTTT
.,TRBV20-1,.,TRBJ2-5,CSAKPETQYF,TGCAGTGCTAAACCGGAGACCCAGTACTTC
.,TRBV7-3,.,TRBJ2-5,CASSTTPEGTQYF,TGTGCCAGCAGCACGACCCCCGAGGGGACCCAGTACTTC
.,TRBV4-2,TRBD2,TRBJ2-5,CASSQVPSGRETQYF,TGTGCCAGCAGCCAAGTTCCTAGCGGGAGAGAGACCCAGTACTTC
.,TRBV18,.,TRBJ2-1,CASSNPASYNEQFF,TGTGCCAGCTCTAACCCTGCATCCTACAATGAGCAGTTCTTC
.,TRBV7-9,.,TRBJ1-2,CASSLEWDGYTF,TGTGCCAGCAGCTTAGAGTGGGATGGCTACACCTTC
.,TRBV30,.,TRBJ1-2,CAFLVGSLGYTF,TGTGCCTTCCTCGTGGGGTCCTTAGGCTACACCTTC
.,TRBV19,TRBD1,TRBJ2-1,CASRDRDVFDEQFF,TGTGCCAGTAGGGACAGGGATGTTTTCGATGAGCAGTTCTTC
.,TRBV6-1,TRBD1,TRBJ2-7,CASRGNRGQGYEQYF,TGTGCCAGCAGGGGGAATCGGGGACAGGGTTACGAGCAGTACTTC
.,TRBV9,.,TRBJ2-3,CASSVVSSTDTQYF,TGTGCCAGCAGCGTAGTTAGCAGCACAGATACGCAGTATTTT
.,TRBV2,TRBD2,TRBJ2-1,CASRGAASGFSVYYNEQFF,TGTGCCAGCAGGGGGGCGGCTAGCGGGTTTTCGGTGTATTACAATGAGCAGTTCTTC
.,TRBV18,TRBD1,TRBJ2-5,CASSPGTGYQTQYF,TGTGCCAGCTCACCAGGGACAGGATACCAGACCCAGTACTTC
.,TRBV28,TRBD1,TRBJ2-1,CASSGQEIEQFF,TGTGCCAGCAGTGGACAGGAGATTGAGCAGTTCTTC
.,TRBV29-1,TRBD2,TRBJ2-5,CSVVAGGWETQYF,TGCAGCGTTGTTGCGGGAGGGTGGGAGACCCAGTACTTC
.,TRBV4-1,.,TRBJ1-1,CASSQDPRSLNTEAFF,TGCGCCAGCAGCCAAGATCCAAGGTCACTGAACACTGAAGCTTTCTTT
.,TRBV14,.,TRBJ2-1,CASGNNEQFF,TGTGCCAGCGGAAACAATGAGCAGTTCTTC
few,TRBV6-4,.,TRBJ1-1,CASSESRGTEAFF,TGTGCCAGCAGTGAATCGAGAGGCACTGAAGCTTTCTTT
.,TRBV6-4,TRBD2,TRBJ2-1,CASSDGPGTSGRAGNEQFF,TGTGCCAGCAGTGACGGTCCCGGGACTAGCGGGAGGGCCGGGAATGAGCAGTTCTTC
.,TRBV19,.,TRBJ1-2,CASSIPDGIQIYGYTF,TGTGCCAGTAGTATCCCGGACGGAATCCAGATTTATGGCTACACCTTC